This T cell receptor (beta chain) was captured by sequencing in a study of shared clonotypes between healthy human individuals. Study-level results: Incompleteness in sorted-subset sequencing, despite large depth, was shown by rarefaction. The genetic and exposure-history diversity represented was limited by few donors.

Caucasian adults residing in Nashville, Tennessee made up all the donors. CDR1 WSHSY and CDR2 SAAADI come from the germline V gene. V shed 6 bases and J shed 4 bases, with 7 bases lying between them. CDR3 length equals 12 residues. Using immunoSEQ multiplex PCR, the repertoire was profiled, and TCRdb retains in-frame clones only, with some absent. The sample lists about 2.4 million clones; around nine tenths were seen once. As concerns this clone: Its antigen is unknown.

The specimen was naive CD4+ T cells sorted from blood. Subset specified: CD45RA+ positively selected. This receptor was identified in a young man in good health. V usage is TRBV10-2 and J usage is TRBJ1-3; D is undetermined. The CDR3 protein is CASREFGNTIYF. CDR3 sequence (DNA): TGCGCCAGCAGAGAATTCGGAAACACCATATATTTT.